The sequence of this T cell receptor (beta chain) was determined in a study of blood T cell repertoires in COVID-19. CDR1 is MNHEY, CDR2 SMNVEV, per germline (reference sequence). The CDR3 has 16 amino acids. With V trimmed by 4 bases and J by 7 bases, 8 bases remained unmatched. Method: immunoSEQ multiplex PCR; TCRdb's copy keeps in-frame clones and lacks some. This sample has approximately 270,000 clones, with around 93% found just once. The source of this sequence is a man in his forties who had been exposed to COVID-19. Material: PBMCs or T cells enriched from blood (not recorded which). V gene TRBV27 combines with J gene TRBJ2-2, with 11 positions matching TRBD1. Here the CDR3 reads CASSSRTGGEHGELFF. As DNA, the CDR3 is TGTGCCAGCAGTTCTCGGACAGGGGGCGAGCACGGGGAGCTGTTTTTT.